Below are 14 T cell receptor beta chains sequenced from a single sample in a study of blood T cell repertoires in COVID-19. Using immunoSEQ multiplex PCR, the repertoire was profiled, and TCRdb retains in-frame clones only, with some absent. This sample yields 200,000 to 300,000 clones, of which roughly 80% are seen a single time; 4% to 5% belongs to the top ten. The material sequenced was peripheral blood. These receptors all come from a man between 60 and 75 years old with acute or convalescent COVID-19.

V usage is TRBV5-1 and J usage is TRBJ2-5; 9 bases are shared with TRBD2. The germline V gene encodes CDR1 SGHRS and CDR2 YFSETQ. With 3 bases clipped from V and 2 bases from J, the junction kept 2 bases outside the gene matches. There are 14 residues in the CDR3. For the CDR3, the DNA is TGCGCCAGCAGCTCAAGCGGGGGGCAAGAGACCCAGTACTTC. Its protein is CASSSSGGQETQYF.

V and J are TRBV5-6 and TRBJ2-1; perhaps TRBD1 as D (5 bases). Germline V gene lookup returns CDR1 SGHDT and CDR2 YYEEEE. Trimming stripped 0 bases from V and 1 base from J, with 8 bases between. This CDR3 has 15 residues. CDR3 in DNA: TGTGCCAGCAGCTTGGATCAGGGATCCTACAATGAGCAGTTCTTC. Translation: CASSLDQGSYNEQFF.

This rearrangement joins TRBV30 to TRBJ2-3; 8 nucleotides match TRBD2. The V and J ends lost 0 bases and 5 bases, in that order; junction bases with no gene match: 4. The CDR3 extends over 14 amino acids. From germline, CDR1 is GTSNPN and CDR2 SVGIG (reference sequence). DNA for the CDR3: TGTGCCTGGAGTGTAATCGGGGGGGGAGATACGCAGTATTTT. It yields the protein CAWSVIGGGDTQYF.

J is TRBJ2-2 and V is TRBV3-1 (or the pseudogene TRBV3-2); D is undetermined. The CDR3 runs 15 residues. Looked up from germline, CDR1 is LGHDT and CDR2 is YNNKEL (reference sequence). Trimming cost V 4 bases and J 0 bases, with 9 bases left between them. CDR3 residues: CASSLSLPNTGELFF. The CDR3 nucleotides are TGTGCCAGCAGCCTTTCCCTTCCGAACACCGGGGAGCTGTTTTTT.

The chain combines TRBV4-1 with TRBJ2-7, with D tentatively TRBD1 (5 bases). Trimming cost V 1 base and J 1 base, with 11 bases left between them. This CDR3 spans 15 amino acids. Germline V gives CDR1 MGHRA, CDR2 YSYEKL. The CDR3 spells CASSQGVAGSYEQYF. DNA for the CDR3: TGCGCCAGCAGCCAAGGGGTGGCAGGGTCCTACGAGCAGTACTTC.

CDR3 residues: CASSGGAFTSGANVLTF. CDR3 nucleotide sequence: TGTGCCAGCAGCGGAGGGGCATTTACCTCTGGGGCCAACGTCCTGACTTTC. The rearrangement links TRBV7-9 to TRBJ2-6, with D perhaps matching TRBD2 (6 bases). This CDR3 region has 17 residues. CDR1 and CDR2 from the germline V gene are SEHNR and FQNEAQ (reference sequence). With 5 bases removed from V and 0 bases from J, the gap between germline ends came to 14 bases.

This chain connects TRBV27 to TRBJ2-7, with 7 bases matching TRBD2. The CDR3 runs to 14 residues. Trimming cost V 3 bases and J 1 base; bases outside gene matches: 3. Germline loops: CDR1 MNHEY, CDR2 SMNVEV (reference sequence). CDR3 loop: CASSLSGLSYEQYF. The CDR3 DNA reads as TGTGCCAGCAGTTTGTCGGGACTATCCTACGAGCAGTACTTC.

The chain has TRBV2 and TRBJ2-6; 7 nucleotides agree with TRBD2. The CDR3 totals 16 residues. V shed 8 bases and J 1 base; nucleotides not matched to a gene: 8. The V gene's germline CDR1 is SNHLY and CDR2 FYNNEI. CDR3 protein: CASGGGRTSGANVLTF. In nucleotides, the CDR3 is TGTGCCAGCGGGGGGGGACGGACGTCTGGGGCCAACGTCCTGACTTTC.

The chain combines TRBV4-3 with TRBJ2-3, with D possibly TRBD2 on 6 matching bases. CDR3 length: 18 residues. Trimming took off 0 bases at V and 1 base at J, with 17 bases between the two ends. Germline loops: CDR1 LGHNA, CDR2 YSLEER. The CDR3 spells CASSQDMTSPIGTDTQYF. The CDR3, as DNA: TGCGCCAGCAGCCAAGATATGACTAGTCCGATAGGCACAGATACGCAGTATTTT.

The rearrangement joins TRBV6-5 to TRBJ2-7; 12 nucleotides line up with TRBD2. The CDR3 is made up of 15 amino acids. Germline CDR1 is MNHEY and CDR2 is SVGAGI. The J segment lost 3 bases and the V segment lost 6 bases, leaving 6 bases of the junction unmatched. The CDR3 region is CASRPLAGGVYEQYF. The CDR3, as DNA: TGTGCCAGCAGACCTCTAGCGGGAGGGGTCTACGAGCAGTACTTC.

The V call is TRBV11-2, the J call TRBJ2-3, with D unresolved. Trimming stripped 7 bases from V and 4 bases from J, with 15 bases between. This CDR3 contains 14 residues. CDR1 is SGHAT and CDR2 is FQNNGV in the germline V gene. CDR3 DNA: TGTGCCAGCACCCCTTCGATGACATCAGATACGCAGTATTTT. Protein: CASTPSMTSDTQYF. Based on the CDR3 plus reference TRBV11-2 and TRBJ2-3, the full variable domain is EAGVAQSPRYKIIEKRQSVAFWCNPISGHATLYWYQQILGQGPKLLIQFQNNGVVDDSQLPKDRFSAERLKGVDSTLKIQPAKLEDSAVYLCASTPSMTSDTQYFGPGTRLTVL.

The rearrangement links TRBV6-5 to TRBJ1-3, with D possibly matching TRBD1 (6 bases). V was trimmed by 5 bases and J by 0 bases, leaving 11 bases between them. Germline CDR1 reads MNHEY; CDR2 reads SVGAGI. CDR3 length: 15 residues. This chain's CDR3 is CASSPGDLSGNTIYF. CDR3 in DNA: TGTGCCAGCAGTCCAGGGGATCTCTCTGGAAACACCATATATTTT.

V usage is TRBV4-1 and J usage is TRBJ1-1; D is unclear. The CDR3 consists of 17 residues. The germline V and J ends were trimmed by 1 base and 2 bases, with 17 bases remaining between them. Germline V lookup: CDR1 MGHRA, CDR2 YSYEKL. CDR3 coding DNA: TGCGCCAGCAGCCAAGTGGGCAGCAGTTGGGTAAACACTGAAGCTTTCTTT. This sequence encodes CASSQVGSSWVNTEAFF.

V is TRBV12-3 or TRBV12-4 and J is TRBJ1-1, with 7 bases lining up with TRBD1. The CDR3 has 11 residues. Losses at the gene ends were 4 bases for V and 11 bases for J; bases not matched to a gene: 4. The CDR3 is CASSSGTVAFF. CDR3 DNA sequence: TGTGCCAGCAGTTCTGGGACAGTTGCTTTCTTT.